The sample holds one count of the clone carrying this TCR beta chain. Clones were sequenced by immunoSEQ multiplex PCR, and TCRdb holds only the in-frame ones, with some missing. The sample has under 130,000 clones, about 85% seen once. The data were taken from a study of blood T cell repertoires in COVID-19. The wider study: PBMCs, B-cell-depleted T cells, or T cells were the source of the cDNA or gDNA that made up the material.

V was clipped by 5 bases and J by 4 bases, with 6 bases between them. Germline-derived CDR1 and CDR2 are DFQATT and SNEGSKA (reference sequence). This CDR3 is built from 10 residues. V gene TRBV20-1 combines with J gene TRBJ2-7; D remains unclear. The sequence derives from a human donor in a cohort sampled during active COVID-19. Sample: peripheral blood. This CDR3 reads CSAFPYEQYF. CDR3 coding DNA: TGCAGTGCTTTCCCGTACGAGCAGTACTTC.